This entry is about one T cell receptor (beta chain). The antigen remains undetermined. The data were obtained in a study of STAT5B mutations in CD4+ large granular lymphocyte leukemia. Study-level findings and limits: Top patient clones used TRBV06 genes more often: 8/27 versus 2/35 in controls. Patient CD4-sorted repertoires stayed more clonal than healthy ones after leukemic-clone removal.

The CDR3 consists of 13 residues. The junction had 0 bases not matched to a gene; V was cut back by 1 base and J by 3 bases. Germline loops: CDR1 LNHDA, CDR2 SQIVND (reference sequence). The survey-level immunoSEQ assay was used. In the source study's methods: The detection floor for productive clonotype frequency was 2.59 x 10-5. TCRdb keeps only in-frame clones here, not all; method: immunoSEQ multiplex PCR. D and trimming were read from the DNA, whereas the V and J calls and clone size are those reported in that table. Among 30,000 or so clones, 85% to 90% were seen once, and the ten largest hold roughly 0.43%.

The TCR sequence derives from a human donor in good health. The chain carries TRBV19 and TRBJ2-7; TRBD2 agrees at 7 bases. Sequencing was performed on CD4+ T cells from blood buffy coats. CDR3 coding DNA: TGTGCCAGTAGTATAGGGGGGGGCTACGAGCAGTACTTC. As protein: CASSIGGGYEQYF.